The entry that follows covers one TCR beta chain sequence. This clone was found a few times. Its antigen remains unidentified. Within one base of it there is no much larger clone, and no base qualities were kept. After removal of 4 bases from V and 11 bases from J, the junction retains 7 bases not matched to a gene. The CDR3, cysteine through phenylalanine, is 11 amino acids long. Only the CDR3 portion is preserved as DNA: 33 bases, with reading frame beginning at the first base. Looking up the germline V gene (reference sequence) yields CDR1 GTSNPN and CDR2 SVGIG. This sample is part of a study of immune evolution from preneoplasia to lung adenocarcinoma (dated by TCRdb to the early 2020s). Regarding the study in general: HLA loss of heterozygosity was observed in around 7.5%, 14% and 36% of AIS, MIA and ADC lesions, respectively, and was not observed in any AAH lesions. The sample size was set by how many specimens were available, not by a prior power calculation. Resected precursor lesions (AAH, AIS, MIA) and invasive adenocarcinomas were each compared against paired morphologically normal lung tissue. In total, the cohort included 50 to 65 patients with pulmonary nodules, all of whom underwent surgical resection. The study used immune gene expression, TCR sequencing and multiplex immunofluorescence to profile the immune contexture of lung adenocarcinoma precursors and invasive adenocarcinoma. TCR sequencing data came from about 52 patients. POLYSOLVER was used to infer class I HLA alleles from exome data, and LOHHLA was used to detect allele-specific HLA loss. The immune data were integrated with whole exome sequencing and methylation data obtained from the same cohort of nodules. According to the study, over a hundred samples were used for TCR sequencing. Overall results and qualifications from the work: Normal lung had the highest top T cell clone frequencies, and these frequencies appeared to fall progressively from AAH through AIS, MIA and invasive adenocarcinoma. Because all patients came from Japan and China, whether the findings apply to Western populations was uncertain. Clonality was highest in normal lung, while later-stage lesions appeared to have lower clonality but higher T cell density and diversity. Compared with EGFR-mutant or double wild-type lesions, KRAS-mutant nodules had the highest T cell clonality. The findings were based on association rather than direct causation, and larger cohorts with long-term follow-up and longitudinal biopsies were deemed needed.

Resection was performed on patients in Japan or China between the mid-2010s and the late 2010s. Two lung cancer pathologists independently reviewed H&E slides to confirm the histologic diagnosis of every case. For nucleic acid extraction, premalignant or tumor cells were enriched by macro-dissection following pathologic assessment. The AllPrep DNA/RNA FFPE Kit was used to isolate DNA from FFPE tissue. TCR beta CDR3 regions were sequenced from DNA using the immunoSEQ hsTCRbeta Kit. Processing in the source paper ran as follows. The ImmunoSEQ Analyzer was used to analyse the TCR sequencing data. T cell clonality was defined as 1 minus Pielou's evenness, as computed on productive rearrangements. T cell diversity was measured with the inverse Simpson index on productive templates. T cell density was expressed as TCR beta template counts normalized to usable DNA, with usable DNA estimated by amplifying and sequencing housekeeping genes. TCR metrics were compared across histologic stages using two-sided Kruskal-Wallis tests. TCRdb obtained this table from immuneACCESS and retained in-frame rearrangements with V and J assigned. These tables miss some clones; where compared with another copy, unresolved V genes account for less than half of the shortfall, and the remainder is unexplained. The DNA was the basis for D and trimming; V, J and clone size are from that table. In all, the sample holds thousands of clones, and roughly 83% of those were seen once. Of the sample, roughly 2.3% is held by the ten largest clones.

The sequenced sample consisted of FFPE invasive lung adenocarcinoma tissue. Read against the paper, the sample's cell subset or site label means: frankly invasive lung adenocarcinoma (ADC). This receptor was obtained from a person between 45 and 75 years old with lung adenocarcinoma. The rearrangement joined TRBV30 to TRBJ1-1, with 7 junctional bases fitting TRBD1. The CDR3 reads as follows: CAWTTDREAFF. Here is the DNA: TGTGCCTGGACTACCGACAGGGAGGCTTTCTTT.